This T cell receptor (beta chain) was identified during a study of T cell repertoires in cytomegalovirus infection. Background on the study: In the study, CMV epitopes included recently identified HLA-C-restricted and well-studied HLA-B-restricted ones. Matching HLA type, along with CMV infection, was indicated by public TCR beta signatures. Regarding the study as a whole: Ex vivo, HLA-C-restricted CMV-specific TCR beta clonotypes prevailed over the rest of the response. Cumulated frequencies of public TCR beta families served to identify carriers of CMV plus the relevant HLA.

A single record per CDR3 protein comes from TCRdb applying MiXCR to the reads. The sample holds some 350,000 distinct CDR3 sequences, roughly 28% seen once. J lost 8 bases, V lost 7 bases, and 7 bases had no gene match. CDR1 MNHEY and CDR2 SVGEGT come from the germline V gene. The length of the CDR3 is 14 residues. In its sample, this clonotype was seen a few times. As yet, its antigen is unknown. This sequence originates from a human donor in good health (CMV status not recorded). Some clones in this sample may be carry-over from other donors' samples. J is TRBJ2-1 and V is TRBV6-2 or TRBV6-3, with 11 positions matching TRBD1. The sample was cultured PBMCs, taken from culture after CMV antigen stimulation. CDR3 DNA: TGTGCCAGCACTAGGACAGGGGGCAGGGATGAGCAGTTCTTC. This gives the protein CASTRTGGRDEQFF.